This T cell receptor beta chain was recorded in a study of blood T cells in healthy people across ages. The CDR3 runs 14 residues. Germline assignment: CDR1 SGHTA and CDR2 FQGNSA. The trim removed 4 bases at V and 4 bases at J, leaving 5 bases unmatched. Sample-barcoded 5' priming and a J-beta primer mix drove a second PCR of 7 to 11 cycles. TCRdb redid the calling of the 5' RACE reads with MiXCR, one entry per CDR3 protein. In the table there are about 800,000 distinct CDR3 sequences, 58% of which are singletons. The count of this clonotype is one. The source of this sequence is a man aged 25 to 40 in good health. The rearrangement uses TRBV7-2 and TRBJ2-3, with 7 nucleotides matching TRBD2. The sequenced sample consisted of blood. CDR3 in amino acids: CASSSGLVPDTQYF. CDR3 DNA sequence: TGTGCCAGCAGCTCCGGACTAGTTCCAGATACGCAGTATTTT.